There are a few counts of the clone carrying this T cell receptor beta chain. CDR3 size: 15 residues. V trimming: 3 bases; J trimming: 2 bases; junction bases outside the gene matches: 4. Germline V gene lookup returns CDR1 DFQATT and CDR2 SNEGSKA (reference sequence). Combining a sample-barcoded 5' primer with a J-beta primer mix, a second PCR ran for roughly 6 to 12 cycles. TCRdb used MiXCR to reprocess the 5' RACE reads, holding one entry per CDR3 protein. The table has about 1,000,000 distinct CDR3 sequences, 35% to 50% seen once. This sample is part of a study of blood T cells in healthy people across ages.

Sequencing was carried out using blood. V usage is TRBV20-1 and J usage is TRBJ1-5; 10 positions agree with TRBD1. The clonotype was recovered from a woman in her fifties or sixties in good health. The CDR3 nucleotides are TGCAGTGCTAGGACAGGGGGCCGGGGCAATCAGCCCCAGCATTTT. It is translated as CSARTGGRGNQPQHF.